The 11 T cell receptor beta chains listed next were all sequenced from one sample in a study of cytomegalovirus exposure and HLA in healthy donors. This PCR relied on a set of 60 Vbeta primers and 13 Jbeta primers. Here immunoSEQ multiplex PCR was the method, and the copy in TCRdb shows in-frame clones only, minus some. This table has 120,000 or so clones, 75% to 90% appearing once. Sequenced material: PBMCs. The origin of the receptors is a man aged 40-50 years in good health and CMV-seronegative.

This sequence joins TRBV9 and TRBJ2-5; TRBD2 agrees at 7 bases. This CDR3 comprises 14 residues. J was trimmed by 5 bases and V by 0 bases; bases with no gene match: 4. Germline CDR1 reads SGDLS; CDR2 reads YYNGEE. The CDR3 reads CASSVGSGWETQYF. The CDR3 nucleotides read TGTGCCAGCAGCGTAGGTAGCGGGTGGGAGACCCAGTACTTC.

The rearrangement links TRBV4-1 to TRBJ2-2; D possibly corresponds to TRBD2 (7 bases). Germline lookup yields CDR1 MGHRA and CDR2 YSYEKL. V was trimmed by 8 bases and J by 1 base, leaving 11 bases between them. This CDR3 has 14 residues. As DNA, the CDR3 is TGCGCCAGCGGCGGGGGACAGAACACCGGGGAGCTGTTTTTT. This gives the protein CASGGGQNTGELFF.

The rearrangement joins TRBV27 to TRBJ2-2, with 10 bases identical to TRBD1. The CDR3 runs 16 residues. V was clipped by 3 bases and J by 7 bases; unmatched bases: 8. Germline V gives CDR1 MNHEY, CDR2 SMNVEV (reference sequence). The CDR3 region is CASSFSRQGAGGELFF. CDR3 nucleotides: TGTGCCAGCAGTTTTTCGAGACAGGGGGCCGGCGGGGAGCTGTTTTTT.

This sequence joins TRBV10-3 and TRBJ2-7; 7 nucleotides align to TRBD2. The V segment lost 0 bases and the J segment 3 bases; nucleotides outside the gene matches: 8. Per germline, CDR1 ENHRY and CDR2 SYGVKD. The CDR3 has 16 residues. The CDR3 DNA reads TGTGCCATCAGTGAGTCGCGGGGGACTACCTTCTACGAGCAGTACTTC. It encodes CAISESRGTTFYEQYF.

This chain uses TRBV19 with TRBJ1-5; the match to TRBD1 covers 8 bases. The junction had 17 bases not matched to a gene; V was cut back by 4 bases and J by 6 bases. This CDR3 region has 18 residues. Looked up from germline, CDR1 is LNHDA and CDR2 is SQIVND (reference sequence). In DNA, the CDR3 is TGTGCCAGTAGTACCCCGGGACAGGAAGTCGGGTGGGGTCAGCCCCAGCATTTT. Protein: CASSTPGQEVGWGQPQHF. Filled out from reference TRBV19 and TRBJ1-5, the complete variable domain reads DGGITQSPKYLFRKEGQNVTLSCEQNLNHDAMYWYRQDPGQGLRLIYYSQIVNDFQKGDIAEGYSVSREKKESFPLTVTSAQKNPTAFYLCASSTPGQEVGWGQPQHFGDGTRLSIL.

The rearrangement links TRBV19 to TRBJ2-7, with TRBD1 identical over 8 bases. Trimming at V came to 6 bases and at J to 2 bases, leaving 3 bases not matched to a gene. This CDR3 comprises 13 residues. From germline, CDR1 is LNHDA and CDR2 SQIVND (reference sequence). The CDR3 DNA sequence: TGTGCCAGTAGCAGACAGGGGACCTACGAGCAGTACTTC. It specifies CASSRQGTYEQYF. The full variable domain, rest sourced from reference TRBV19 and TRBJ2-7, is DGGITQSPKYLFRKEGQNVTLSCEQNLNHDAMYWYRQDPGQGLRLIYYSQIVNDFQKGDIAEGYSVSREKKESFPLTVTSAQKNPTAFYLCASSRQGTYEQYFGPGTRLTVT.

The chain recombines TRBV29-1 with TRBJ2-2, with D possibly TRBD1 on 6 matching bases. Deletions cut 5 bases from V and 6 bases from J, with 16 bases between. Per germline, CDR1 SQVTM and CDR2 ANQGSEA. The CDR3 extends over 14 amino acids. CDR3 region: CSVRDMGKPGELFF. In DNA, the CDR3 is TGCAGCGTTCGGGACATGGGAAAGCCCGGGGAGCTGTTTTTT.

This chain uses TRBV28 with TRBJ1-4, with D possibly matching TRBD1 (5 bases). The CDR3 loop spans 16 amino acids. Germline V gives CDR1 MDHEN, CDR2 SYDVKM. V dropped 1 base and J dropped 8 bases, with 17 bases sitting between them. For the CDR3, the DNA is TGTGCCAGCAGTTTATCGCGCCTACCGACAGCCGAAAAACTGTTTTTT. Amino acid sequence: CASSLSRLPTAEKLFF.

This chain links TRBV6-5 with TRBJ1-5, with a weak D call TRBD1 (5 bases). CDR1 is MNHEY and CDR2 is SVGAGI in the germline V gene. Trimming removed 6 bases at V and 5 bases at J, with 11 bases between. The CDR3 spans 13 residues. CDR3 in DNA: TGTGCCAGCAGGCGACAGACTGATCAGCCCCAGCATTTT. Protein sequence: CASRRQTDQPQHF.

The V gene is TRBV30, the J gene TRBJ1-6; 8 bases are shared with TRBD1. The CDR3 is 18 amino acids. J lost 1 base, V lost 1 base, and 9 bases had no gene match. The germline gives CDR1 GTSNPN, CDR2 SVGIG (reference sequence). CDR3 DNA sequence: TGTGCCTGGAGTGCCTCGGCAGGGGGCAGTTCCTATAATTCACCCCTCCACTTT. Amino acids: CAWSASAGGSSYNSPLHF. The entire variable domain, with the rest obtained from reference TRBV30 and TRBJ1-6, is as follows: SQTIHQWPATLVQPVGSPLSLECTVEGTSNPNLYWYRQAAGRGLQLLFYSVGIGQISSEVPQNLSASRPQDRQFILSSKKLLLSDSGFYLCAWSASAGGSSYNSPLHFGNGTRLTVT.

The chain couples TRBV15 to TRBJ2-1; 7 bases are a match to TRBD1. CDR1 and CDR2 from the germline V gene are LNHNV and YYDKDF (reference sequence). V was pared by 0 bases and J by 8 bases, with 19 bases of the junction left unmatched. The CDR3 consists of 19 residues. In DNA, the CDR3 is TGTGCCACCAGCAGAGATAAATTCCCTACACAGGGGAGATTGTATGAGCAGTTCTTC. Encoded protein: CATSRDKFPTQGRLYEQFF.